Listed below are T cell receptor beta chains from one sample, sequenced in a study of blood T cell repertoires in COVID-19. TCRdb's table, derived via immunoSEQ multiplex PCR, lists solely in-frame clones and lacks some. The data contain around 300,000 clones, about 90% of them singletons. Sequenced material: peripheral blood. These receptors all stem from a woman in her forties or fifties with COVID-19, enrolled during active disease. The CDR3 runs from the conserved cysteine through the conserved F or W. D genes are given only for firm matches. A clone size is listed for some rows: how often the clone was seen (once, few, many), or a class if it is expanded.

clone_size: .
j_call: TRBJ1-1
d_call: .
v_call: TRBV14
cdr3_nt: TGTGCCAGCAGCCGAGATCACTTGAGCGCTGAAGCTTTCTTT
cdr3_aa: CASSRDHLSAEAFF

clone_size: .
j_call: TRBJ2-3
d_call: TRBD1
v_call: TRBV27
cdr3_nt: TGTGCCAGCAGTTTGAGACAGGGTAGCACAGATACGCAGTATTTT
cdr3_aa: CASSLRQGSTDTQYF

clone_size: .
j_call: TRBJ1-1
d_call: .
v_call: TRBV7-3
cdr3_nt: TGTGCCAGCAGCTTAACGTCCGGACAGTACACTGAAGCTTTCTTT
cdr3_aa: CASSLTSGQYTEAFF

clone_size: .
j_call: TRBJ2-7
d_call: .
v_call: TRBV10-3
cdr3_nt: TGTGCCATCAGTGAATTAATGCAGGGAAGGAATTACGAGCAGTACTTC
cdr3_aa: CAISELMQGRNYEQYF

clone_size: .
j_call: TRBJ2-1
d_call: TRBD2
v_call: TRBV13
cdr3_nt: TGTGCCAGCAGCTTTCGGACTAGCGTCTACAATGAGCAGTTCTTC
cdr3_aa: CASSFRTSVYNEQFF

clone_size: once
j_call: TRBJ2-4
d_call: TRBD2
v_call: TRBV30
cdr3_nt: TGTGCCTGGAGGGCGGGAGCAAACATTCAGTACTTC
cdr3_aa: CAWRAGANIQYF

clone_size: .
j_call: TRBJ1-5
d_call: .
v_call: TRBV30
cdr3_nt: TGTGCCTGGAGTGTTGGGGGCCAGCCCCAGCATTTT
cdr3_aa: CAWSVGGQPQHF

clone_size: .
j_call: TRBJ2-7
d_call: TRBD1
v_call: TRBV7-9
cdr3_nt: TGTGCCAGCAGCTACCGGGACAGGGCCTCCTACGAGCAGTACTTC
cdr3_aa: CASSYRDRASYEQYF

clone_size: .
j_call: TRBJ2-5
d_call: TRBD1
v_call: TRBV7-9
cdr3_nt: TGTGCCAGCAGCTTAGGACAGGGGACGTCCTTTCAAGAGACCCAGTACTTC
cdr3_aa: CASSLGQGTSFQETQYF

clone_size: .
j_call: TRBJ2-5
d_call: .
v_call: TRBV7-7
cdr3_nt: TGTGCCAGCAGCCGCCCCGGCCAAGAGACCCAGTACTTC
cdr3_aa: CASSRPGQETQYF

clone_size: .
j_call: TRBJ1-4
d_call: .
v_call: TRBV19
cdr3_nt: TGTGCCAGTACGAGGGCGAAAAACAGACGAAATGAAAAACTGTTTTTT
cdr3_aa: CASTRAKNRRNEKLFF

clone_size: .
j_call: TRBJ1-5
d_call: TRBD1
v_call: TRBV5-1
cdr3_nt: TGCGCCAGCAGCTTACAGGGGAACCTAAATCAGCCCCAGCATTTT
cdr3_aa: CASSLQGNLNQPQHF

clone_size: .
j_call: TRBJ1-4
d_call: .
v_call: TRBV5-1
cdr3_nt: TGCGCCAGCAAACAGGGTTCCCCAAATGAAAAACTGTTTTTT
cdr3_aa: CASKQGSPNEKLFF

clone_size: once
j_call: TRBJ1-4
d_call: TRBD1
v_call: TRBV5-4
cdr3_nt: TGTGCCAGCAGCTCCCGACAGGGGGCCGAAAAACTGTTTTTT
cdr3_aa: CASSSRQGAEKLFF

clone_size: .
j_call: TRBJ2-5
d_call: TRBD2
v_call: TRBV25-1
cdr3_nt: TGTGCCAGCAGGACTAGCGGCCAAGAGACCCAGTACTTC
cdr3_aa: CASRTSGQETQYF

clone_size: .
j_call: TRBJ1-1
d_call: .
v_call: TRBV27
cdr3_nt: TGTGCCAGCAGTTTCCGGGACAAGGGCACTGAAGCTTTCTTT
cdr3_aa: CASSFRDKGTEAFF

clone_size: .
j_call: TRBJ2-3
d_call: TRBD2
v_call: TRBV5-1
cdr3_nt: TGCGCCAGCAGCCAAACTAGCGGGGACACAGATACGCAGTATTTT
cdr3_aa: CASSQTSGDTDTQYF